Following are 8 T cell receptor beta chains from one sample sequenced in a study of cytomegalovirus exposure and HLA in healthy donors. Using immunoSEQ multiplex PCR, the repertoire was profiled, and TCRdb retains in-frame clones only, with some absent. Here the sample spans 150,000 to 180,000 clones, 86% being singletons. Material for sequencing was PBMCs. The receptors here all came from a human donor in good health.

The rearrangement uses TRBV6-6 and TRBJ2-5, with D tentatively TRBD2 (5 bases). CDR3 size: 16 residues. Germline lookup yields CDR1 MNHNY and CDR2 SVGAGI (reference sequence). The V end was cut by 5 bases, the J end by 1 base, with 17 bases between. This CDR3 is CASSPRTRTFQETQYF. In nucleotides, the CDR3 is TGTGCCAGCAGTCCCCGGACTCGCACGTTCCAAGAGACCCAGTACTTC.

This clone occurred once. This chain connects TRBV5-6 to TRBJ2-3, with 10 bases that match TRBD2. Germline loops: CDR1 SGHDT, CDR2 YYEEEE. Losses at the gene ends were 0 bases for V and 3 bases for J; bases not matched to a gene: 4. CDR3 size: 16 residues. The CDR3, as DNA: TGTGCCAGCAGCTTGGGACTAGCGGGTTGGACAGATACGCAGTATTTT. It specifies CASSLGLAGWTDTQYF.

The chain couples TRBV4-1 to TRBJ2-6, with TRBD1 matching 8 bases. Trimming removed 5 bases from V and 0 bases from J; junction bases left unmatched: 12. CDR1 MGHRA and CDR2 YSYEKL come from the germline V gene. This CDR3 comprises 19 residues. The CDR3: CASSFTPGQVHSGANVLTF. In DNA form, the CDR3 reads TGCGCCAGCAGCTTTACTCCGGGACAGGTTCACTCTGGGGCCAACGTCCTGACTTTC.

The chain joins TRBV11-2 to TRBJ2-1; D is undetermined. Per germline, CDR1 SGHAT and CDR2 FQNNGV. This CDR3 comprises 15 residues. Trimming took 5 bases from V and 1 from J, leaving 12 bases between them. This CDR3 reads CASSPFLSSYNEQFF. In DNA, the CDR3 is TGTGCCAGCAGCCCTTTTTTGAGTTCCTACAATGAGCAGTTCTTC.

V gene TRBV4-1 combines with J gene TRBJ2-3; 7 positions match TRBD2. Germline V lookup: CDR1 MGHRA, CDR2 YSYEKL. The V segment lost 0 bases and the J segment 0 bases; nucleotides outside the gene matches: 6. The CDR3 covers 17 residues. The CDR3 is CASSQDSAGDSTDTQYF. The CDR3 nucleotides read TGCGCCAGCAGCCAAGATAGCGCGGGGGATAGCACAGATACGCAGTATTTT.

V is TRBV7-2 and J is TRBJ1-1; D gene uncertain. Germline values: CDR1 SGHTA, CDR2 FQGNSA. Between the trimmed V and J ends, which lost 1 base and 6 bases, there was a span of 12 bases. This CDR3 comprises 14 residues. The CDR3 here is CASSLVGELSEAFF. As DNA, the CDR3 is TGTGCCAGCAGCTTAGTAGGCGAACTATCTGAAGCTTTCTTT.

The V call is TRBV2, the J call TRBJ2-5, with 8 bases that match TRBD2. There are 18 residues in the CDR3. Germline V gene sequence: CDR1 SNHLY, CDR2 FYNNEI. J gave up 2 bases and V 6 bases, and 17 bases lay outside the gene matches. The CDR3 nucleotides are TGTGCCAGCAGCGGACCCCTGACCGCGGGGGGACTACAAGAGACCCAGTACTTC. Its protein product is CASSGPLTAGGLQETQYF.

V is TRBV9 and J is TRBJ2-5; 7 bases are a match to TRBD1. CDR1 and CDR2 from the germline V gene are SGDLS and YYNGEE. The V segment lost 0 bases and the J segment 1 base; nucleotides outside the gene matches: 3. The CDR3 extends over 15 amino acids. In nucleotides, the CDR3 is TGTGCCAGCAGCGTAGGAGACAGGGTCCAAGAGACCCAGTACTTC. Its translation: CASSVGDRVQETQYF.